A single sample is the source of the 5 T cell receptor beta chains below, sequenced in a study of T-cell reconstitution after alpha-beta-depleted transplantation in children. Construction of the TCRbeta library involved unique molecular identifiers. TCRdb used MiXCR to reprocess the PCR reads, holding one entry per CDR3 protein. The sample includes a few hundred thousand distinct CDR3 sequences, 9.7% of them seen just once. The sequencing used PBMCs from the stem cell graft donor, collected from the stem cell graft. These receptors all stem from a human donor who donated a stem cell graft to a child with SCID.

This clonotype has at least ten counts. The chain links TRBV5-1 to TRBJ2-5; 10 bases are a match to TRBD2. The germline V gene has CDR1 SGHRS and CDR2 YFSETQ. With 2 bases clipped from V and 2 bases from J, the junction kept 6 bases outside the gene matches. This CDR3 comprises 16 residues. CDR3 nucleotides: TGCGCCAGCAGCTTAGGACTAGCGGACATTCAAGAGACCCAGTACTTC. This codes for CASSLGLADIQETQYF.

This chain uses TRBV6-1 with TRBJ2-7; TRBD1 aligns across 9 bases. Germline lookup yields CDR1 MNHNS and CDR2 SASEGT. V was pared by 3 bases and J by 0 bases, with 6 bases of the junction left unmatched. The CDR3 contains 16 residues. The CDR3 is CASSETEGQGSYEQYF. Written as DNA, the CDR3 is TGTGCCAGCAGTGAGACCGAGGGACAGGGCTCCTACGAGCAGTACTTC.

This clonotype occurred many times. V usage is TRBV5-1 and J usage is TRBJ2-3; D not certain. The germline V and J ends were trimmed by 0 bases and 4 bases, with 6 bases remaining between them. The CDR3 covers 13 residues. Germline V CDR1 and CDR2: SGHRS, YFSETQ. This CDR3 reads CASSLDAADTQYF. CDR3 nucleotide sequence: TGCGCCAGCAGCTTGGACGCGGCAGATACGCAGTATTTT.

The J gene is TRBJ2-1, the V gene TRBV5-5; D possibly corresponds to TRBD2 (5 bases). In germline, CDR1 is SGHKS, CDR2 YYEKEE (reference sequence). The CDR3 is made up of 18 amino acids. Trimming shortened V by 0 bases and J by 4 bases, and 20 bases separated the two germline ends. The CDR3 nucleotides are TGTGCCAGCAGCTTGGACTTGAGGGTTAGCCCTCAATACAATGAGCAGTTCTTC. It specifies CASSLDLRVSPQYNEQFF. The full variable domain, rest sourced from reference TRBV5-5 and TRBJ2-1, is DAGVTQSPTHLIKTRGQQVTLRCSPISGHKSVSWYQQVLGQGPQFIFQYYEKEERGRGNFPDRFSARQFPNYSSELNVNALLLGDSALYLCASSLDLRVSPQYNEQFFGPGTRLTVL.

A single count supports this clonotype. A much larger clone is a single base away; this may be a read error. The chain links TRBV2 to TRBJ1-1; the match to TRBD1 covers 7 bases. The CDR3 extends over 18 amino acids. Germline V gene lookup returns CDR1 SNHLY and CDR2 FYNNEI. CDR3 coding DNA: TGTGCCTGCAGTTTTATAGGGGGCCCGGGGGCGCGGGACACTGAAGCTTTCTTT. Its protein is CACSFIGGPGARDTEAFF.